These 6 T cell receptor beta chains were sequenced from one sample in a study of blood T cell repertoires in COVID-19. Generated by immunoSEQ multiplex PCR, the TCRdb table keeps only in-frame clones and is missing some. Among about 85,000 clones listed, around 89% were seen once. The sequencing sample was made of peripheral blood. Receptors were obtained from an elderly woman with active or convalescent COVID-19.

The chain couples TRBV7-2 to TRBJ1-6; 7 positions agree with TRBD1. The J segment lost 10 bases and the V segment lost 3 bases, leaving 9 bases of the junction unmatched. The CDR3 spans 15 residues. Germline V gene sequence: CDR1 SGHTA, CDR2 FQGNSA. DNA of the CDR3: TGTGCCAGCAGCTTTGGTAGGGGGCGCGAATCACCCCTCCACTTT. This gives the protein CASSFGRGRESPLHF.

The CDR3 reads CASSLVRASGYNEQFF. The CDR3 DNA reads as TGTGCCAGCAGCTTAGTAAGGGCTAGCGGTTACAATGAGCAGTTCTTC. The rearrangement joins TRBV7-9 to TRBJ2-1; 7 bases are shared with TRBD2. J was trimmed by 4 bases and V by 1 base; bases with no gene match: 7. Germline CDR1 and CDR2: SEHNR and FQNEAQ (reference sequence). The CDR3 length is 16 residues.

The chain employs TRBV4-2 and TRBJ2-7; TRBD1 aligns across 8 bases. V lost 3 bases, J lost 5 bases, and 9 bases stayed unmatched. This CDR3 comprises 15 residues. Germline lookup yields CDR1 LGHNA and CDR2 YNFKEQ. The CDR3 sequence: CASSQSWTGFDEQYF. In DNA form, the CDR3 reads TGTGCCAGCAGCCAGTCCTGGACAGGGTTCGACGAGCAGTACTTC.

The count of this clone is one. The V gene is TRBV6-6, the J gene TRBJ2-1, with 10 bases matching TRBD2. V was clipped by 5 bases and J by 0 bases; unmatched bases: 7. CDR1 and CDR2 (germline): MNHNY, SVGAGI (reference sequence). This CDR3 is built from 17 residues. The CDR3 reads CASSPTAGGSSYNEQFF. CDR3 sequence (DNA): TGTGCCAGCAGTCCAACAGCGGGAGGGAGCTCCTACAATGAGCAGTTCTTC.

The rearrangement joins TRBV15 to TRBJ1-4; 10 nucleotides agree with TRBD1. Germline CDR1 and CDR2: LNHNV and YYDKDF (reference sequence). The CDR3 spans 15 residues. V was clipped by 4 bases and J by 5 bases; unmatched bases: 4. The CDR3: CATSTQTGGNEKLFF. CDR3 in DNA: TGTGCCACCAGCACGCAGACAGGGGGCAATGAAAAACTGTTTTTT.

The chain combines TRBV28 with TRBJ2-2, with D unclear. From germline, CDR1 is MDHEN and CDR2 SYDVKM. This CDR3 has 15 amino acids. Trimming removed 3 bases at V and 0 bases at J, with 8 bases between. The CDR3 sequence: CASSFEQANTGELFF. The CDR3, as DNA: TGTGCCAGCAGTTTCGAACAAGCGAACACCGGGGAGCTGTTTTTT.